Presented here are 28 T cell receptor beta chains from one specimen sequenced in a study of blood T cell repertoires in COVID-19. The repertoire was sequenced with immunoSEQ multiplex PCR; TCRdb's copy has only in-frame clones and lacks some. This repertoire shows 250,000 to 300,000 clones, around 87% found once; its top ten account for about 4%. The specimen sequenced was peripheral blood. These receptors all come from a man aged 18 to 35 with active or convalescent COVID-19.

The chain joins TRBV9 to TRBJ1-4; D unclear. CDR1 and CDR2 from the germline V gene are SGDLS and YYNGEE. The CDR3 extends over 16 amino acids. V was shortened by 5 bases and J by 4 bases, with 18 bases between the two germline ends. The CDR3 spells CASSTNQDLRNEKLFF. CDR3 in DNA: TGTGCCAGCAGTACAAACCAGGATCTCCGTAATGAAAAACTGTTTTTT.

J is TRBJ2-3 and V is TRBV16; D call uncertain. CDR1 KGHSY and CDR2 FQNENV come from the germline V gene. This CDR3 is built from 15 residues. Trimming removed 2 bases from V and 1 base from J, with 10 bases in between. The DNA of the CDR3 is TGTGCCAGCAGCCAAGGTATCCTAGGCACAGATACGCAGTATTTT. Amino acid sequence: CASSQGILGTDTQYF.

This rearrangement joins TRBV10-1 to TRBJ2-7; tentatively, D is TRBD2 (5 bases). The V end was cut by 0 bases, the J end by 3 bases, with 15 bases between. The CDR3 contains 16 residues. Germline CDR1 and CDR2: WNHNN and SYGVQD (reference sequence). This chain's CDR3 is CASSESTGKSNYEQYF. DNA of the CDR3: TGCGCCAGCAGTGAGTCGACGGGAAAAAGTAACTACGAGCAGTACTTC.

This chain links TRBV7-2 with TRBJ1-2; TRBD1 agrees at 7 bases. Germline CDR1 and CDR2: SGHTA and FQGNSA. The CDR3 runs 18 residues. J lost 2 bases, V lost 0 bases, and 12 bases had no gene match. CDR3 region: CASSLAPGTDHINYGYTF. In nucleotides, the CDR3 is TGTGCCAGCAGCTTAGCGCCGGGGACAGACCATATAAACTATGGCTACACCTTC. Full variable domain (outside the CDR3, taken from reference TRBV7-2 and TRBJ1-2): GAGVSQSPSNKVTEKGKDVELRCDPISGHTALYWYRQSLGQGLEFLIYFQGNSAPDKSGLPSDRFSAERTGGSVSTLTIQRTQQEDSAVYLCASSLAPGTDHINYGYTFGSGTRLTVV.

The V gene is TRBV5-4, the J gene TRBJ2-7; TRBD1 matches at 11 bases. Germline loops: CDR1 SGHNT, CDR2 YYREEE (reference sequence). The CDR3 sequence is 15 residues long. The ends lost 2 bases at V and 1 base at J; junction bases unmatched: 2. The DNA of the CDR3 is TGTGCCAGCAGCTTTCGGGACAGGGGGTCCTACGAGCAGTACTTC. It encodes CASSFRDRGSYEQYF.

This clone was detected only once. This rearrangement joins TRBV14 to TRBJ2-1; 9 positions agree with TRBD2. Germline trimming cut 5 bases from V and 8 bases from J; bases unmatched to any gene: 10. Germline values: CDR1 SGHDN, CDR2 FVKESK. The CDR3 spans 15 residues. CDR3 sequence: CASSKISGRMDEQFF. The CDR3 DNA reads as TGTGCCAGCAGCAAAATCAGCGGGAGGATGGATGAGCAGTTCTTC.

V is TRBV29-1 and J is TRBJ2-1; TRBD1 matches 8 bases. The V gene's germline CDR1 is SQVTM and CDR2 ANQGSEA. J was trimmed by 8 bases and V by 3 bases; bases with no gene match: 3. CDR3 length equals 12 residues. CDR3 nucleotides: TGCAGCGTTGATCAGGGGGCGGATGAGCAGTTCTTC. It codes for CSVDQGADEQFF.

The gene calls are TRBV7-9 and TRBJ1-1, with TRBD1 identical over 7 bases. Germline V CDR1 and CDR2: SEHNR, FQNEAQ (reference sequence). This CDR3 comprises 13 residues. V lost 1 base, J lost 11 bases, and 7 bases stayed unmatched. The CDR3 here is CASSLEFGRGAFF. CDR3 coding DNA: TGTGCCAGCAGCTTAGAGTTTGGCAGGGGGGCTTTCTTT.

This rearrangement joins TRBV24-1 to TRBJ2-1; 9 nucleotides align to TRBD1. The CDR3 consists of 17 residues. Germline CDR1 KGHDR, CDR2 SFDVKD. Trimming cost V 4 bases and J 3 bases; bases outside gene matches: 9. The CDR3 coding sequence is TGTGCCACCAGTGAGTTTTCTACGACAGGGGGCTACAATGAGCAGTTCTTC. This encodes CATSEFSTTGGYNEQFF.

V is TRBV5-5 and J is TRBJ1-3; D unresolved. The CDR3 is made up of 12 amino acids. The germline gives CDR1 SGHKS, CDR2 YYEKEE (reference sequence). The V end lost 2 bases, the J end lost 6 bases, and 6 bases lay between the germline ends. The CDR3 bases are TGTGCCAGCAGCTTAAGCGAAAACACCATATATTTT. Its translation is CASSLSENTIYF.

This clone has just a few counts. V is TRBV7-3 and J is TRBJ2-7, with TRBD2 matching 9 bases. Trimming at V came to 2 bases and at J to 4 bases, leaving 6 bases not matched to a gene. The germline CDR1 and CDR2 sequences are SGHTA and FQGTGA. The CDR3 loop spans 15 amino acids. The CDR3 region is CASSLAAGGQYEQYF. In nucleotides, the CDR3 is TGTGCCAGCAGCTTAGCGGCGGGGGGGCAATACGAGCAGTACTTC.

The chain employs TRBV30 and TRBJ1-5, with 9 bases fitting TRBD1. Germline assignment: CDR1 GTSNPN and CDR2 SVGIG (reference sequence). V was pared by 3 bases and J by 1 base, with 7 bases of the junction left unmatched. The CDR3 totals 16 residues. CDR3 DNA: TGTGCCTGGAGCGGACCCGGGACAGGGAGCAATCAGCCCCAGCATTTT. This encodes CAWSGPGTGSNQPQHF.

The chain employs TRBV19 and TRBJ1-5, with D perhaps TRBD1 (6 bases). Germline V gene lookup returns CDR1 LNHDA and CDR2 SQIVND (reference sequence). This CDR3 contains 13 residues. The V end lost 5 bases, the J end lost 6 bases, and 11 bases lay between the germline ends. CDR3 sequence (DNA): TGTGCCAGTAGTTTCAGGGGCGGTCAGCCCCAGCATTTT. This codes for CASSFRGGQPQHF. Drawing the rest from reference TRBV19 and TRBJ1-5, the complete variable domain is DGGITQSPKYLFRKEGQNVTLSCEQNLNHDAMYWYRQDPGQGLRLIYYSQIVNDFQKGDIAEGYSVSREKKESFPLTVTSAQKNPTAFYLCASSFRGGQPQHFGDGTRLSIL.

The chain has TRBV7-3 and TRBJ2-1; 7 bases align to TRBD1. The CDR3 covers 13 residues. Germline CDR1 and CDR2: SGHTA and FQGTGA. The J segment lost 5 bases and the V segment lost 6 bases, leaving 4 bases of the junction unmatched. The CDR3 bases are TGTGCCAGCAGTTTTCAGGGGGACAATGAGCAGTTCTTC. This encodes CASSFQGDNEQFF.

The rearrangement joins TRBV7-3 to TRBJ2-1, with 7 bases aligning to TRBD2. This CDR3 has 15 residues. The ends lost 0 bases at V and 9 bases at J; junction bases unmatched: 8. Germline V gene sequence: CDR1 SGHTA, CDR2 FQGTGA. The CDR3 DNA reads as TGTGCCAGCAGCTTAACAGGGACTATGCGGGGTGAGCAGTTCTTC. Amino acid sequence: CASSLTGTMRGEQFF.

V and J are TRBV2 and TRBJ2-2, with D uncertain. V was shortened by 1 base and J by 5 bases, with 2 bases between the two germline ends. The CDR3 runs to 12 residues. Germline assignment: CDR1 SNHLY and CDR2 FYNNEI. CDR3 sequence: CASSEVTGELFF. The CDR3 DNA follows: TGTGCCAGCAGTGAAGTAACCGGGGAGCTGTTTTTT.

This clone was found a few times. The chain links TRBV28 to TRBJ1-2; D is possibly TRBD1 (5 bases). The CDR3 sequence is 13 residues long. Trimming took 4 bases from V and 2 from J, leaving 8 bases between them. The germline gives CDR1 MDHEN, CDR2 SYDVKM. DNA of the CDR3: TGTGCCAGCAGTTCAGGACAAAACTATGGCTACACCTTC. Protein sequence: CASSSGQNYGYTF.

This clone has just one count. This chain links TRBV9 with TRBJ1-2; TRBD1 agrees at 7 bases. This CDR3 contains 13 residues. J gave up 4 bases and V 4 bases, and 4 bases lay outside the gene matches. Germline lookup yields CDR1 SGDLS and CDR2 YYNGEE. Written as DNA, the CDR3 is TGTGCCAGCAGCAAGGGACAGATCTATGGCTACACCTTC. Amino acids: CASSKGQIYGYTF.

The rearrangement links TRBV7-3 to TRBJ2-3, with D unresolved. CDR1 and CDR2 from the germline V gene are SGHTA and FQGTGA. V lost 1 base to trimming and J lost 1 base, with 6 bases between them. The CDR3 length is 14 residues. CDR3 loop: CASSLRAGTDTQYF. The CDR3 nucleotides read TGTGCCAGCAGCTTAAGGGCTGGCACAGATACGCAGTATTTT. Using reference TRBV7-3 and TRBJ2-3 for the parts outside the CDR3, the full variable domain is GAGVSQTPSNKVTEKGKYVELRCDPISGHTALYWYRQSLGQGPEFLIYFQGTGAADDSGLPNDRFFAVRPEGSVSTLKIQRTERGDSAVYLCASSLRAGTDTQYFGPGTRLTVL.

The V gene is TRBV6-1, the J gene TRBJ2-7; D call uncertain. Trimming removed 0 bases from V and 4 bases from J, with 7 bases in between. Germline V gene sequence: CDR1 MNHNS, CDR2 SASEGT. The CDR3 totals 13 residues. CDR3 residues: CASSEAPEYEQYF. CDR3 sequence (DNA): TGTGCCAGCAGTGAAGCGCCGGAGTACGAGCAGTACTTC.

This clone occurred once. J is TRBJ1-2 and V is TRBV30, with D possibly being TRBD1 (5 bases). Trimming pared 3 bases from V and 5 bases from J, leaving 10 bases between. CDR3 length equals 12 residues. Germline CDR1 and CDR2: GTSNPN and SVGIG (reference sequence). CDR3 nucleotide sequence: TGTGCCTGGAGACCGGCAGGGTATGGCTACACCTTC. It codes for CAWRPAGYGYTF.

J is TRBJ1-2 and V is TRBV5-1, with D hard to call. Deletions cut 2 bases from V and 2 bases from J, with 13 bases between. The CDR3 extends over 15 amino acids. Germline V gene lookup returns CDR1 SGHRS and CDR2 YFSETQ. The CDR3 region is CASSFYVTENYGYTF. The CDR3 DNA sequence: TGCGCCAGCAGCTTCTACGTAACAGAAAACTATGGCTACACCTTC.

The chain is built from TRBV6-5 and TRBJ1-6, with D perhaps matching TRBD1 (5 bases). Germline V CDR1 and CDR2: MNHEY, SVGAGI. Deletions cut 7 bases from V and 5 bases from J, with 9 bases between. The CDR3 spans 13 residues. The CDR3 region is CASKVQDNSPLHF. CDR3 DNA: TGTGCCAGCAAGGTACAGGATAATTCACCCCTCCACTTT.

The J gene is TRBJ1-1, the V gene TRBV9; 8 bases are a match to TRBD1. Trimming removed 3 bases from V and 7 bases from J; junction bases left unmatched: 2. CDR3 size: 12 residues. The germline V gene has CDR1 SGDLS and CDR2 YYNGEE. DNA of the CDR3: TGTGCCAGCAGCGGGGACAGGAATGAAGCTTTCTTT. Protein product: CASSGDRNEAFF.

This clone has only a few counts. This chain joins TRBV29-1 and TRBJ1-2; D is uncertain. The CDR3 contains 15 residues. Germline V gives CDR1 SQVTM, CDR2 ANQGSEA. V was pared by 5 bases and J by 4 bases, with 20 bases between. CDR3 sequence: CSVTRLLDRSYGYTF. Here the CDR3 DNA reads TGCAGCGTTACCCGGTTGTTAGATCGGAGCTATGGCTACACCTTC.

J is TRBJ1-3 and V is TRBV6-5, with 8 bases matching TRBD1. Germline CDR1 and CDR2: MNHEY and SVGAGI. There are 15 residues in the CDR3. V was clipped by 7 bases and J by 4 bases; unmatched bases: 9. The CDR3 region is CASNRDRQEGNTIYF. In nucleotides, the CDR3 is TGTGCCAGCAACCGGGACAGGCAGGAGGGAAACACCATATATTTT.

The chain employs TRBV28 and TRBJ2-7; TRBD1 might be the D (7 bases). Trimming removed 5 bases from V and 0 bases from J, with 14 bases in between. Germline-derived CDR1 and CDR2 are MDHEN and SYDVKM. CDR3 size: 15 residues. CDR3 in amino acids: CASSGGGAPSYEQYF. The CDR3 nucleotides read TGTGCCAGCAGTGGAGGGGGCGCCCCCTCCTACGAGCAGTACTTC.

The CDR3 here is CASRSTGDQPQHF. DNA for the CDR3: TGTGCCAGCAGATCGACAGGGGATCAGCCCCAGCATTTT. V and J are TRBV6-5 and TRBJ1-5, with 8 nucleotides matching TRBD1. The CDR3 totals 13 residues. J was trimmed by 5 bases and V by 6 bases; bases with no gene match: 3. Per germline, CDR1 MNHEY and CDR2 SVGAGI.